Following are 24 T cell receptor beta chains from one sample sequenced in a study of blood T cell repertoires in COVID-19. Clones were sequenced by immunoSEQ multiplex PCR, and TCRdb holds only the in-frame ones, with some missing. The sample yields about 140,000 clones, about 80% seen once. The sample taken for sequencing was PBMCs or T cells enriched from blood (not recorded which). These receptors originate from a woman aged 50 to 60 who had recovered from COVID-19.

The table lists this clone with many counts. DNA of the CDR3: TGTGCCAGCAGCACCTCCAGGGGTATCGGAAACACCATATATTTT. Its protein is CASSTSRGIGNTIYF. J is TRBJ1-3 and V is TRBV7-8, with a weak D call TRBD1 (6 bases). Germline-derived CDR1 and CDR2 are SGHVS and FQNEAQ. Trimming left V 5 bases short and J 4 bases short, with 15 bases between. The CDR3 sequence is 15 residues long.

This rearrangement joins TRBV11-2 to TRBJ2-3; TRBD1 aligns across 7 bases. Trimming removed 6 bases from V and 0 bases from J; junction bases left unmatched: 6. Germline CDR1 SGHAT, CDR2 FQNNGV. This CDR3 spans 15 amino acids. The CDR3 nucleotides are TGTGCCAGCAGGCAAGGGGGACAGAGCACAGATACGCAGTATTTT. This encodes CASRQGGQSTDTQYF.

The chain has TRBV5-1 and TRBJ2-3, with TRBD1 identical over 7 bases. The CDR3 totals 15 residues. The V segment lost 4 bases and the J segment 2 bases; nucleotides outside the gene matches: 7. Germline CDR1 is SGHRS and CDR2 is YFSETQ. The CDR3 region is CASSATGDPTDTQYF. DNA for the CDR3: TGCGCCAGCAGCGCCACAGGGGATCCCACAGATACGCAGTATTTT.

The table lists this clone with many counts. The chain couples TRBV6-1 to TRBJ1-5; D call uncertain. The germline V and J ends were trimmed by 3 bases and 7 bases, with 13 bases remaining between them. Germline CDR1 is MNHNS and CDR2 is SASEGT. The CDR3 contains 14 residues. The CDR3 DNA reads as TGTGCCAGCAGTGAGGGCTTTACCGCCCAGCCCCAGCATTTT. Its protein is CASSEGFTAQPQHF.

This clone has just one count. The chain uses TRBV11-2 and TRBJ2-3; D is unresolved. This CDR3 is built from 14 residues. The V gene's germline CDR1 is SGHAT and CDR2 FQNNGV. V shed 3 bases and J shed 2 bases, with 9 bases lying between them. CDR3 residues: CASSLGTATDTQYF. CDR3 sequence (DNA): TGTGCCAGCAGCTTGGGTACAGCCACAGATACGCAGTATTTT. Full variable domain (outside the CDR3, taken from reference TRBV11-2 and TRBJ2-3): EAGVAQSPRYKIIEKRQSVAFWCNPISGHATLYWYQQILGQGPKLLIQFQNNGVVDDSQLPKDRFSAERLKGVDSTLKIQPAKLEDSAVYLCASSLGTATDTQYFGPGTRLTVL.

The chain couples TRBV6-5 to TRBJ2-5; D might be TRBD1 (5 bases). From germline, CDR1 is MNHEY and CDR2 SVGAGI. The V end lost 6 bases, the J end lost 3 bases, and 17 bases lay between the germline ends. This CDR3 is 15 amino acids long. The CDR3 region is CASRSVRVREETQYF. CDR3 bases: TGTGCCAGCAGGTCGGTCAGGGTTAGGGAAGAGACCCAGTACTTC.

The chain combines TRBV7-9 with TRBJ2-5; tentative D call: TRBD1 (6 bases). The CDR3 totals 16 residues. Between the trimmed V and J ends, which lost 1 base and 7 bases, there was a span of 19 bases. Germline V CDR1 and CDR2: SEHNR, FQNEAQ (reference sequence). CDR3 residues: CASSLGAPQGRRTQYF. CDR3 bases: TGTGCCAGCAGCTTAGGGGCACCTCAGGGGCGTAGGACCCAGTACTTC.

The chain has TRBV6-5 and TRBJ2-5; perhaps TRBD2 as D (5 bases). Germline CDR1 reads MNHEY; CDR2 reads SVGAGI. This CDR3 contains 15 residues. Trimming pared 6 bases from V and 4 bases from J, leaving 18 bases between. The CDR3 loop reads CASSRSGLARETQYF. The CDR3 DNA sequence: TGTGCCAGCAGCCGCTCGGGGTTAGCACGAGAGACCCAGTACTTC.

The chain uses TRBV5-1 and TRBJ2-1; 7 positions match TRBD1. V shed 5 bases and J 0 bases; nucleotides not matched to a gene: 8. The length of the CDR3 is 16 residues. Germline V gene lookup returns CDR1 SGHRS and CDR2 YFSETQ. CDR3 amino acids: CASSDRDRGSYNEQFF. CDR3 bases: TGCGCCAGCAGTGACCGGGACAGAGGCTCCTACAATGAGCAGTTCTTC.

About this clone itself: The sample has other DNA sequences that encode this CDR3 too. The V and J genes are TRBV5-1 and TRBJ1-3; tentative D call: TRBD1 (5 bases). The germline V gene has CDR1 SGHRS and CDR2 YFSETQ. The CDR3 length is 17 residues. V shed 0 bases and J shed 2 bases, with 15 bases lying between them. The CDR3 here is CASSLAQSLGPGNTIYF. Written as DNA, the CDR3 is TGCGCCAGCAGCTTGGCTCAATCTCTGGGGCCTGGAAACACCATATATTTT.

CDR3 coding DNA: TGTGCCAGCACCCAGGGAGGGACTGAAGCTTTCTTT. The encoded protein is CASTQGGTEAFF. The V gene is TRBV6-5, the J gene TRBJ1-1; tentative D call: TRBD1 (5 bases). This CDR3 is built from 12 residues. The V end lost 7 bases, the J end lost 5 bases, and 11 bases lay between the germline ends. Germline loops: CDR1 MNHEY, CDR2 SVGAGI.

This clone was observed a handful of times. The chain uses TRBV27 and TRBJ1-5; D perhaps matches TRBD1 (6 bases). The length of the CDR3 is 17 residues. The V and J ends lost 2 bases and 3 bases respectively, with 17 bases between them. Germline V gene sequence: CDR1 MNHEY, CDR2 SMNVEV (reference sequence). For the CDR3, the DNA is TGTGCCAGCAGTTTAATGGGCCGCAGGGGAAACAATCAGCCCCAGCATTTT. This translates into CASSLMGRRGNNQPQHF.

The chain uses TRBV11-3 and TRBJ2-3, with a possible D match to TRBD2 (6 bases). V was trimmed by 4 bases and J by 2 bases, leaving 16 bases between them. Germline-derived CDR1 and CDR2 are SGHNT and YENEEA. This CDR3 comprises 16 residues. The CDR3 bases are TGTGCCAGCAGCTCCCGGTGGGGGAGGACCACAGATACGCAGTATTTT. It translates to CASSSRWGRTTDTQYF.

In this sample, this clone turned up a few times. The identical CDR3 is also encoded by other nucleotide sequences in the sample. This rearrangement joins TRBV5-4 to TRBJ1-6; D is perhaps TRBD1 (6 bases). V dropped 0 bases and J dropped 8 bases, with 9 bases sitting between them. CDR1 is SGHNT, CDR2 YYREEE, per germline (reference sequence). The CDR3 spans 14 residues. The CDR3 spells CASSLDRVYSPLHF. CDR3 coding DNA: TGTGCCAGCAGCTTGGACAGGGTCTATTCACCCCTCCACTTT.

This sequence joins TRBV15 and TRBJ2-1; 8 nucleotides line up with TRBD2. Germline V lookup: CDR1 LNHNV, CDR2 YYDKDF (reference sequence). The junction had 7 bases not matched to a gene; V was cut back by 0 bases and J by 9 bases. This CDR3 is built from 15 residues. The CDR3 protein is CATSRESGGPIEQFF. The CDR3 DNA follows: TGTGCCACCAGCAGAGAATCGGGGGGGCCAATTGAGCAGTTCTTC.

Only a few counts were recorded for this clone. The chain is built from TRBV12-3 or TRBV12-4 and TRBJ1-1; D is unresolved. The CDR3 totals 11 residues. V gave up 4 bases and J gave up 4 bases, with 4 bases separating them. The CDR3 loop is CASSSFTEAFF. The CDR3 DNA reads TGTGCCAGCAGTTCGTTCACTGAAGCTTTCTTT.

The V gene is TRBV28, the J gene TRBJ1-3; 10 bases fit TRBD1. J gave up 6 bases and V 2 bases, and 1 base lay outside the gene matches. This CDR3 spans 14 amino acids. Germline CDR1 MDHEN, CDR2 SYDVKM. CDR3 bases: TGTGCCAGCAGTTTAGGGACAGGGGAAAACACCATATATTTT. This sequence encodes CASSLGTGENTIYF.

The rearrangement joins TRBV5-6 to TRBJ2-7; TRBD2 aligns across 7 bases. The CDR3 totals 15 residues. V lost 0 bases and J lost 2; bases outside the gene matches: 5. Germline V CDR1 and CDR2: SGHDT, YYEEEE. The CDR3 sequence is CASSLVASGPYEQYF. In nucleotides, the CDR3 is TGTGCCAGCAGCTTGGTGGCTAGCGGACCCTACGAGCAGTACTTC.

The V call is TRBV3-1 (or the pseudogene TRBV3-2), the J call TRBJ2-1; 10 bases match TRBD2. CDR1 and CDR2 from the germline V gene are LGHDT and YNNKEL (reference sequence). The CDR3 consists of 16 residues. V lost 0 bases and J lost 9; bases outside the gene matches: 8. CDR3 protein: CASSQDSASGSIEQFF. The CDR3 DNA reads TGTGCCAGCAGCCAAGATTCGGCTAGCGGGAGCATTGAGCAGTTCTTC.

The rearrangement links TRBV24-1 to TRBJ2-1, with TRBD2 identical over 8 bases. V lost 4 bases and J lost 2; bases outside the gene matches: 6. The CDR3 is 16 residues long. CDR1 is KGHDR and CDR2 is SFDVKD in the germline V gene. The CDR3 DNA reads TGTGCCACCAGTGACCCGAGCGGGAGCGCCTACAATGAGCAGTTCTTC. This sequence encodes CATSDPSGSAYNEQFF.

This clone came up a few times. CDR3 region: CATSESPGYGYTF. The CDR3 region has the DNA TGTGCCACCAGTGAATCCCCGGGATATGGCTACACCTTC. This rearrangement joins TRBV24-1 to TRBJ1-2; D remains ambiguous. The CDR3 consists of 13 residues. Germline values: CDR1 KGHDR, CDR2 SFDVKD. The V and J ends lost 4 bases and 5 bases respectively, with 10 bases between them.

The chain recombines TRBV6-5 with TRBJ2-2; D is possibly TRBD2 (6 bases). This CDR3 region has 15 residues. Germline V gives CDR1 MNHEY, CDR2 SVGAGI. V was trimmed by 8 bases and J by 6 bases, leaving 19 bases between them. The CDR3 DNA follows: TGTGCCAGCCGTACCGTGGGGGGAGTACCCGGGGAGCTGTTTTTT. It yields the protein CASRTVGGVPGELFF.

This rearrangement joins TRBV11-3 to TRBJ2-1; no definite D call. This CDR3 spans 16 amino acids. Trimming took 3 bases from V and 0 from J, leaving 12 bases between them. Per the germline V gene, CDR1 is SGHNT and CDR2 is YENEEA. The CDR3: CASSLRSPSSYNEQFF. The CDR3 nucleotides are TGTGCCAGCAGCTTGAGATCCCCGAGCTCCTACAATGAGCAGTTCTTC. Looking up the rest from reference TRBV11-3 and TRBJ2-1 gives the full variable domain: EAGVVQSPRYKIIEKKQPVAFWCNPISGHNTLYWYLQNLGQGPELLIRYENEEAVDDSQLPKDRFSAERLKGVDSTLKIQPAELGDSAVYLCASSLRSPSSYNEQFFGPGTRLTVL.

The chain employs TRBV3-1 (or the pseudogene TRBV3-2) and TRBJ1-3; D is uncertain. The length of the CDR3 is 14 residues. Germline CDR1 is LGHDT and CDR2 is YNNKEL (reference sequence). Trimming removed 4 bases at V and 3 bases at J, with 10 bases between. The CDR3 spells CASSLGGSGNTIYF. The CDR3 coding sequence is TGTGCCAGCAGCCTAGGAGGGAGTGGAAACACCATATATTTT.